The next 16 T cell receptor beta chains were all read from a single sample in a study of post-analysis software for immune sequencing data. Prepared TCR beta cDNA libraries contained unique molecular identifiers. TCRdb independently ran MiXCR on the PCR reads; one entry per CDR3 protein. In the table there are 750,000 to 950,000 distinct CDR3 sequences, 46% of which are singletons. Whole-study results and caveats: Compared with controls, patients had more of roughly five TRBV segments, including TRBV5-6, TRBV5-1 and TRBV20-1.

The antigens of these receptors remain unknown. The specimen sequenced was blood. The receptor set was obtained from a girl aged 10 to 17 with multiple sclerosis.

As for this clonotype: Its ends do not fully match the called genes, so a read error is possible. The rearrangement links TRBV24-1 to TRBJ2-1; a possible D gene is TRBD2 (6 bases). Germline loops: CDR1 KGHDR, CDR2 SFDVKD. The CDR3 totals 16 residues. The CDR3 DNA is TGTGCCACCAGCGATTCGTGGTTAGCGGTTAACAATGAGCAGTTCTTC. This sequence encodes CATSDSWLAVNNEQFF.

This clonotype showed up just once. The CDR3 region has the DNA TGTGCCAGCAGGGGGACTAGCGGGGTCTACAATGAGCAGTTCTTC. Its protein product is CASRGTSGVYNEQFF. This rearrangement joins TRBV7-9 to TRBJ2-1; TRBD2 matches 13 bases. V was pared by 6 bases and J by 3 bases, with 2 bases of the junction left unmatched. The CDR3 totals 15 residues. Germline CDR1 reads SEHNR; CDR2 reads FQNEAQ (reference sequence).

This clonotype was detected a few times. The genes are TRBV7-2 and TRBJ2-4, with 12 bases that match TRBD2. J lost 4 bases, V lost 2 bases, and 3 bases had no gene match. The CDR3 length is 16 residues. The germline gives CDR1 SGHTA, CDR2 FQGNSA. The CDR3 DNA follows: TGTGCCAGCAGCTTAAGGGGACTAGCGGGTAAAAACATTCAGTACTTC. Encoded protein: CASSLRGLAGKNIQYF.

J is TRBJ1-1 and V is TRBV5-1; tentatively, D is TRBD1 (5 bases). This CDR3 is built from 15 residues. The V end lost 0 bases, the J end lost 5 bases, and 14 bases lay between the germline ends. Germline loops: CDR1 SGHRS, CDR2 YFSETQ. CDR3 DNA: TGCGCCAGCAGCTTGGCCGGGCAGGGAGAAACTGAAGCTTTCTTT. It specifies CASSLAGQGETEAFF. Full variable domain (remainder filled in from reference TRBV5-1 and TRBJ1-1): KAGVTQTPRYLIKTRGQQVTLSCSPISGHRSVSWYQQTPGQGLQFLFEYFSETQRNKGNFPGRFSGRQFSNSRSEMNVSTLELGDSALYLCASSLAGQGETEAFFGQGTRLTVV.

This clonotype was counted between two and nine times. The chain couples TRBV12-3 or TRBV12-4 to TRBJ2-3; D might be TRBD2 (6 bases). The CDR3 spans 15 residues. V was cut by 3 bases and J by 1 base, with 11 bases left in between. The CDR3 DNA reads TGTGCCAGCAGTTTCCCGACGGGAGGCACAGATACGCAGTATTTT. It specifies CASSFPTGGTDTQYF.

This clonotype was seen a few times. J is TRBJ2-7 and V is TRBV29-1, with D perhaps being TRBD1 or TRBD2 (5 bases each). The germline gives CDR1 SQVTM, CDR2 ANQGSEA. The CDR3 consists of 17 residues. Between the trimmed V and J ends, which lost 4 bases and 1 base, there was a span of 23 bases. As DNA, the CDR3 is TGCAGCGTTGCCGGGGCCGCCGACGCGGTCTCTTCCTACGAGCAGTACTTC. Translating gives CSVAGAADAVSSYEQYF.

The chain uses TRBV11-2 and TRBJ2-1; D is perhaps TRBD1 or TRBD2 (5 bases each). V lost 1 base, J lost 6 bases, and 16 bases lay in between. The germline V gene has CDR1 SGHAT and CDR2 FQNNGV. CDR3 length: 16 residues. The CDR3 DNA sequence: TGTGCCAGCAGCTTAGTCGGCAGGGTGGGGGTCAATGAGCAGTTCTTC. Protein: CASSLVGRVGVNEQFF.

The rearrangement joins TRBV2 to TRBJ1-2; TRBD1 might be the D (6 bases). V lost 0 bases, J lost 5 bases, and 10 bases lay in between. Per the germline V gene, CDR1 is SNHLY and CDR2 is FYNNEI. CDR3 length equals 14 residues. CDR3 loop: CASSEARTGYGYTF. The CDR3 bases are TGTGCCAGCAGTGAAGCGCGAACAGGGTATGGCTACACCTTC. Using reference TRBV2 and TRBJ1-2 for the parts outside the CDR3, the full variable domain is EPEVTQTPSHQVTQMGQEVILRCVPISNHLYFYWYRQILGQKVEFLVSFYNNEISEKSEIFDDQFSVERPDGSNFTLKIRSTKLEDSAMYFCASSEARTGYGYTFGSGTRLTVV.

The chain employs TRBV20-1 and TRBJ2-7, with D unresolved. The CDR3 is 12 amino acids. V was cut by 6 bases and J by 1 base, with 10 bases left in between. CDR1 is DFQATT, CDR2 SNEGSKA, per germline (reference sequence). The CDR3 region has the DNA TGCAGTGCAAGAACCCAGTCCTACGAGCAGTACTTC. This codes for CSARTQSYEQYF.

CDR3 nucleotide sequence: TGTGCCAGCAGGGCCCCGGGCCGGGAGACCCAGTACTTC. Amino acid sequence: CASRAPGRETQYF. The chain employs TRBV28 and TRBJ2-5; D unresolved. This CDR3 spans 13 amino acids. The V and J ends lost 6 bases and 5 bases respectively, with 13 bases between them. From germline, CDR1 is MDHEN and CDR2 SYDVKM.

The chain uses TRBV27 and TRBJ2-5; D unclear. V shed 3 bases and J shed 6 bases, with 17 bases lying between them. The CDR3 has 15 residues. Germline V CDR1 and CDR2: MNHEY, SMNVEV (reference sequence). CDR3 coding DNA: TGTGCCAGCAGTTTTGGAGATAGGTTTCTCAAGACCCAGTACTTC. Protein sequence: CASSFGDRFLKTQYF.

The chain recombines TRBV12-3 or TRBV12-4 with TRBJ2-3; TRBD2 matches at 16 bases. This CDR3 comprises 18 residues. Losses at the gene ends were 4 bases for V and 0 bases for J; bases not matched to a gene: 4. CDR3 DNA sequence: TGTGCCAGCAGTTCGGGACTAGCGGGAGGGCTCAGCACAGATACGCAGTATTTT. This encodes CASSSGLAGGLSTDTQYF.

The rearrangement uses TRBV25-1 and TRBJ2-5; D ambiguous. Trimming shortened V by 1 base and J by 5 bases, and 5 bases separated the two germline ends. The CDR3 is 12 residues long. Germline CDR1 MGHDK, CDR2 SYGVNS. This chain's CDR3 is CASSELGETQYF. The CDR3 region has the DNA TGTGCCAGCAGTGAATTGGGGGAGACCCAGTACTTC.

This chain joins TRBV5-6 and TRBJ1-5; no clear D gene. The CDR3 covers 15 residues. Trimming took 1 base from V and 4 from J, leaving 12 bases between them. The germline V gene encodes CDR1 SGHDT and CDR2 YYEEEE. The CDR3 region has the DNA TGTGCCAGCAGCTTGCGCGGACTCCGTAATCAGCCCCAGCATTTT. The encoded protein is CASSLRGLRNQPQHF.

V and J are TRBV7-2 and TRBJ2-1, with 8 bases that match TRBD1. The germline V gene has CDR1 SGHTA and CDR2 FQGNSA. Trimming at V came to 1 base and at J to 9 bases, leaving 8 bases not matched to a gene. The length of the CDR3 is 15 residues. CDR3 coding DNA: TGTGCCAGCAGCTTAGTTACGACAGGGGAAGGTGAGCAGTTCTTC. As protein: CASSLVTTGEGEQFF.

This chain joins TRBV12-3 or TRBV12-4 and TRBJ2-3; D tentatively fits TRBD1 or TRBD2 (5 bases each). Trimming stripped 5 bases from V and 3 bases from J, with 15 bases between. CDR3 length: 15 amino acids. CDR3 DNA sequence: TGTGCCAGCAGTCTAAGTCGGTGGGGGACAGATACGCAGTATTTT. Protein sequence: CASSLSRWGTDTQYF.